Listed below are T cell receptor beta chains from one sample, sequenced in a study of shared clonotypes between healthy human individuals. The table came from immunoSEQ multiplex PCR; TCRdb's copy has only in-frame clones and leaves some out. The top ten hold around 0.13% of the sample, which has around 2.3 million clones, more than 90% seen once. The sequencing sample was made of naive CD4+ T cells sorted from blood. The receptors were sampled from a man aged 18 to 29 in good health. Each CDR3 is given with its conserved first and last residue. Fields, in order: V gene, D gene, J gene, clone size, CDR3 length, CDR3 protein, CDR3 DNA. D genes are given only for firm matches. Size is stated for part of the rows, as once, few or many counts, or as a class when the clone is expanded.

v_gene: TRBV29-1
d_gene: TRBD2
j_gene: TRBJ2-7
abundance: once
len: 13
CDR3aa: CSVAPGGSYEQYF
CDR3nt: TGCAGCGTTGCCCCGGGGGGGAGCTACGAGCAGTACTTC

v_gene: TRBV19
d_gene: NA
j_gene: TRBJ1-5
abundance: NA
len: 15
CDR3aa: CASSISSLSNQPQHF
CDR3nt: TGTGCCAGTAGTATTTCGTCCCTGTCAAATCAGCCCCAGCATTTT

v_gene: TRBV6-5
d_gene: TRBD1
j_gene: TRBJ1-2
abundance: NA
len: 14
CDR3aa: CASRSGTGTYGYTF
CDR3nt: TGTGCCAGCAGATCCGGGACAGGGACCTATGGCTACACCTTC

v_gene: TRBV18
d_gene: NA
j_gene: TRBJ1-3
abundance: NA
len: 15
CDR3aa: CASSQNSASGNTIYF
CDR3nt: TGTGCCAGCTCACAGAACAGCGCTTCTGGAAACACCATATATTTT

v_gene: TRBV7-9
d_gene: NA
j_gene: TRBJ2-2
abundance: NA
len: 14
CDR3aa: CAPKGRGNTGELFF
CDR3nt: TGTGCCCCCAAGGGCAGGGGGAACACCGGGGAGCTGTTTTTT

v_gene: TRBV19
d_gene: NA
j_gene: TRBJ1-5
abundance: NA
len: 16
CDR3aa: CASSSWADYSNQPQHF
CDR3nt: TGTGCCAGTAGTTCTTGGGCGGATTATAGCAATCAGCCCCAGCATTTT

v_gene: TRBV5-4
d_gene: TRBD1
j_gene: TRBJ2-5
abundance: NA
len: 14
CDR3aa: CASSGRQGSETQYF
CDR3nt: TGTGCCAGCAGCGGAAGACAGGGCTCCGAGACCCAGTACTTC

v_gene: TRBV11-3
d_gene: TRBD2
j_gene: TRBJ2-2
abundance: NA
len: 18
CDR3aa: CASSHPGLAGNMVGELFF
CDR3nt: TGTGCCAGCAGCCACCCGGGACTAGCGGGAAACATGGTCGGGGAGCTGTTTTTT

v_gene: TRBV18
d_gene: NA
j_gene: TRBJ1-3
abundance: NA
len: 15
CDR3aa: CASSPGGYSGNTIYF
CDR3nt: TGTGCCAGCTCACCCGGGGGCTACTCTGGAAACACCATATATTTT

v_gene: TRBV28
d_gene: TRBD1
j_gene: TRBJ1-2
abundance: NA
len: 15
CDR3aa: CASSTTTGDGYGYTF
CDR3nt: TGTGCCAGCAGTACAACGACAGGGGATGGCTATGGCTACACCTTC

v_gene: TRBV6-1
d_gene: NA
j_gene: TRBJ2-5
abundance: NA
len: 15
CDR3aa: CASIRRAGAQETQYF
CDR3nt: TGTGCCAGCATTCGGAGGGCGGGGGCTCAAGAGACCCAGTACTTC

v_gene: TRBV30
d_gene: NA
j_gene: TRBJ1-2
abundance: NA
len: 15
CDR3aa: CAWSVRVGGNYGYTF
CDR3nt: TGTGCCTGGAGTGTACGGGTGGGGGGTAACTATGGCTACACCTTC

v_gene: TRBV6-4
d_gene: NA
j_gene: TRBJ1-6
abundance: once
len: 14
CDR3aa: CASSDAGMGSPLHF
CDR3nt: TGTGCCAGCAGTGATGCTGGGATGGGTTCACCCCTCCACTTT

v_gene: TRBV30
d_gene: NA
j_gene: TRBJ1-6
abundance: NA
len: 13
CDR3aa: CAWRPPAGLPLHF
CDR3nt: TGTGCCTGGAGGCCCCCCGCCGGACTCCCCCTCCACTTT